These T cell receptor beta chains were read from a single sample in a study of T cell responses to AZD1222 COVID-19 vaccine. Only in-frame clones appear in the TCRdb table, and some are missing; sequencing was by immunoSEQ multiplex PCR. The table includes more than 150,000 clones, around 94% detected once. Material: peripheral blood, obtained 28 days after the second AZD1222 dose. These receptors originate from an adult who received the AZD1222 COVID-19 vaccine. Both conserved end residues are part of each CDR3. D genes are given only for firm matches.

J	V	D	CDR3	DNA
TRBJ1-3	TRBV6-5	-	CASSPTPSGNTIYF	TGTGCCAGCAGTCCCACACCAAGTGGAAACACCATATATTTT
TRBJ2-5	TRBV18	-	CASSPNAGFETQYF	TGTGCCAGCTCACCAAACGCCGGGTTCGAGACCCAGTACTTC
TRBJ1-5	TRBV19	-	CASSETGGNQPQHF	TGTGCCAGTAGCGAGACGGGGGGCAATCAGCCCCAGCATTTT
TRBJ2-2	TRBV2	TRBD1	CASSADRLNTGELFF	TGTGCCAGCAGTGCGGACAGGTTGAACACCGGGGAGCTGTTTTTT
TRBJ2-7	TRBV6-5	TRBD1	CASSRPGQGYEQYF	TGTGCCAGCAGTCGCCCGGGACAGGGCTACGAGCAGTACTTC
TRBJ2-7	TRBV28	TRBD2	CASSLAASGSYEQYF	TGTGCCAGCAGTTTAGCGGCTAGCGGATCCTACGAGCAGTACTTC
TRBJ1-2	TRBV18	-	CASSINANYGYTF	TGTGCCAGCTCAATAAACGCTAACTATGGCTACACCTTC
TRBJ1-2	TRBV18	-	CASSPQLWGQDGYTF	TGTGCCAGCTCACCACAGTTATGGGGGCAGGATGGCTACACCTTC
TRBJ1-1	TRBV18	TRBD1	CASSPGQGGNTEAFF	TGTGCCAGCTCTCCGGGACAGGGCGGGAACACTGAAGCTTTCTTT
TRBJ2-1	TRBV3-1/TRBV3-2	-	CASSQGSSSYNEQFF	TGTGCCAGCAGCCAAGGGTCTAGCTCCTACAATGAGCAGTTCTTC
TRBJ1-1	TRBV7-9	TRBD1	CASRDPTGRSNTEAFF	TGTGCCAGCAGGGATCCGACAGGGCGCTCGAACACTGAAGCTTTCTTT
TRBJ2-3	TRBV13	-	CASSLGLSSHTQYF	TGTGCCAGCAGCTTAGGCCTAAGTTCGCATACGCAGTATTTT
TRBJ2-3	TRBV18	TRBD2	CASSQAGTSGSSTDTQYF	TGTGCCAGCTCACAAGCCGGGACTAGCGGTTCTTCCACAGATACGCAGTATTTT
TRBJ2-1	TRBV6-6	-	CASSYGSNEQFF	TGTGCCAGCAGTTATGGGAGTAATGAGCAGTTCTTC
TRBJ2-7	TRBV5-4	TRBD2	CASSLDFSGGQNEQYF	TGTGCCAGCAGCTTGGACTTCTCGGGAGGGCAAAACGAGCAGTACTTC
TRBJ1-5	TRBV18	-	CASSPGGDDQPQHF	TGTGCCAGCTCACCTGGAGGGGATGATCAGCCCCAGCATTTT
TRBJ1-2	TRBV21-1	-	CASSGIRYGYTF	TGTGCCAGCAGCGGGATTCGCTATGGCTACACCTTC
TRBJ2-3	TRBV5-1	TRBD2	CARETSGRARSQTDTQYF	TGCGCCAGGGAAACTAGCGGGAGGGCCCGATCCCAGACAGATACGCAGTATTTT
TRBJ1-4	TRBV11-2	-	CASSVRGLGSEKLFF	TGTGCCAGCAGCGTCAGGGGTCTCGGGTCGGAAAAACTGTTTTTT
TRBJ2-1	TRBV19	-	CASSIFIGNYNEQFF	TGTGCCAGTAGTATATTTATCGGGAACTACAATGAGCAGTTCTTC